This passage covers 5 T cell receptor beta chains from one sample sequenced in a study of blood T cells in healthy people across ages. Combining a sample-barcoded 5' primer with a J-beta primer mix, a second PCR ran for about 7 to 11 cycles. TCRdb redid the calling of the 5' RACE reads with MiXCR, one entry per CDR3 protein. The sample lists about 670,000 distinct CDR3 sequences; around 43% were seen once. Specimen: blood. These receptors originate from a man older than 75 in good health.

In this sample, this clonotype turned up once. The V and J genes are TRBV9 and TRBJ2-1, with 8 bases aligning to TRBD1. Trimming at V came to 0 bases and at J to 2 bases, leaving 7 bases not matched to a gene. This CDR3 contains 17 residues. The germline CDR1 and CDR2 sequences are SGDLS and YYNGEE. The CDR3 sequence is CASSVAGQGAPYNEQFF. The DNA for the CDR3 is TGTGCCAGCAGCGTAGCGGGGCAGGGGGCCCCCTACAATGAGCAGTTCTTC.

The chain recombines TRBV7-9 with TRBJ2-1; 10 nucleotides align to TRBD2. V lost 5 bases to trimming and J lost 9 bases; unmatched junction nucleotides: 19. The CDR3 sequence is 18 residues long. CDR1 is SEHNR and CDR2 is FQNEAQ in the germline V gene (reference sequence). The CDR3 is CASSPLYMTERGGGEQFF. CDR3 bases: TGTGCCAGCAGCCCACTCTATATGACTGAGCGGGGGGGCGGTGAGCAGTTCTTC. Full variable domain (outside the CDR3, taken from reference TRBV7-9 and TRBJ2-1): DTGVSQNPRHKITKRGQNVTFRCDPISEHNRLYWYRQTLGQGPEFLTYFQNEAQLEKSRLLSDRFSAERPKGSFSTLEIQRTEQGDSAMYLCASSPLYMTERGGGEQFFGPGTRLTVL.

This clonotype was seen at least ten times. The J gene is TRBJ2-3, the V gene TRBV28, with D hard to call. There are 12 residues in the CDR3. V was pared by 8 bases and J by 3 bases, with 9 bases between. Germline assignment: CDR1 MDHEN and CDR2 SYDVKM. The CDR3 nucleotides read TGTGCCAGCCTTACTGTTACAGATACGCAGTATTTT. This encodes CASLTVTDTQYF. The complete variable domain, with remaining parts taken from reference TRBV28 and TRBJ2-3, reads DVKVTQSSRYLVKRTGEKVFLECVQDMDHENMFWYRQDPGLGLRLIYFSYDVKMKEKGDIPEGYSVSREKKERFSLILESASTNQTSMYLCASLTVTDTQYFGPGTRLTVL.

As for this clonotype: An end of the junction differs from the germline gene, which may be a read error. V is TRBV14 and J is TRBJ2-2; tentative D call: TRBD2 (7 bases). The CDR3 runs 17 residues. Germline CDR1 reads SGHDN; CDR2 reads FVKESK. The CDR3 reads CASSQELGGAKTGELFF. CDR3 DNA: TGTGCCAGCAGCCAAGAATTGGGGGGGGCGAAGACCGGGGAGCTGTTTTTT.

CDR3 bases: TGCGCCAGCAGCCAAGATTGGACAGGGGCACAGCCCCAGCATTTT. Its protein is CASSQDWTGAQPQHF. The chain joins TRBV4-3 to TRBJ1-5; 9 nucleotides align to TRBD1. V was clipped by 0 bases and J by 7 bases; unmatched bases: 4. The CDR3 runs to 15 residues. The V gene's germline CDR1 is LGHNA and CDR2 YSLEER.